The text below deals with one TCR beta chain. Its antigen has not been determined. Per-base quality was not reported, and no clone a single base away is much larger than it. Cut back by 2 bases and 8 bases, the V and J ends lie 10 bases apart. Including cysteine and phenylalanine, the CDR3 has 13 amino acids. CDR3 DNA only is kept here, 39 bases in frame from base 1. The germline V gene specifies SGHRS as CDR1 and YFSETQ as CDR2. Patients with autoimmune disease history or receiving systemic immunosuppression were excluded from the trial. Peripheral blood for TCR sequencing was drawn from every dose cohort at baseline, at cycle 4 day 1 and at cycle 7 day 1. The samples were taken from a phase I, first-in-human, multicenter, open-label dose-escalation trial of ivuxolimab. Adults with locally advanced or metastatic melanoma, renal cell, hepatocellular, or head and neck squamous cell carcinoma were enrolled in the trial. CD4+ and CD8+ T cells were sorted separately from peripheral blood before TCR sequencing.

This record comes from a study of OX40 agonist ivuxolimab in advanced cancers. Background for the entire study: Ivuxolimab was an agonistic, fully human IgG2 monoclonal antibody directed against OX40 (CD134), a costimulatory receptor. Intravenous ivuxolimab was administered to patients every 2 weeks at six dose levels: 0.01, 0.1, 0.3, 1.5, 3 and 10 mg/kg. Of the 50 to 55 patients in dose escalation, around 20 had hepatocellular carcinoma, around 15 had melanoma, 9 had renal cell carcinoma and 9 had head and neck cancer. A male proportion of about 79% and a mean age of around 60 years, ranging from about 23 to 79, were recorded for the dose-escalation cohort. Prior anti-PD-1, anti-PD-L1 or anti-CTLA-4 therapy was permitted, and less than 45% of dose-escalation patients had received checkpoint inhibitors. Partial responses were achieved by three dose-escalation patients, of whom one had hepatocellular carcinoma and two had cutaneous melanoma. Peripheral TCRbeta sequencing was intended to test whether TCR sequence diversity was altered and clonal T-cell expansion was caused by ivuxolimab. The monotherapy dose-escalation portion (N = 52 patients) of the phase I ivuxolimab trial is reported in the paper.

On the study overall, not on this receptor specifically: After ivuxolimab, more expanded clones were found on average in CD8+ T cells than in CD4+ T cells. Antigen specificity was not determined for the clonally expanded peripheral T cells. In partial responders in the 0.1-3.0 mg/kg groups, normalized peripheral clonal expansion was found to be among the lowest, especially among CD8+ T cells. At doses from 0.1 to 3.0 mg/kg, clonal expansion was seen in both CD4+ and CD8+ blood T cells between baseline and week 6. Low levels of normalized T-cell clonal expansion were also seen in some nonresponding patients.

Genomic DNA was isolated from the sorted cells so that the TCRbeta CDR3 region could be sequenced. TCRbeta CDR3 regions were sequenced using the immunoSEQ Assay. TCRdb obtained this table from immuneACCESS and retained in-frame rearrangements with V and J assigned. These tables miss some clones; where compared with another copy, unresolved V genes account for less than half of the shortfall, and the remainder is unexplained. The sample table holds about 48,000 clones, of which 85% to 90% were seen once. Around 9.9% of the sample is in the top ten clones. This receptor was identified in an adult with an advanced solid tumor such as melanoma, head and neck, liver or kidney cancer. The sequenced sample was CD4+ or CD8+ T cells sorted from blood, obtained in a trial of the OX40 agonist ivuxolimab. This receptor chain uses TRBV5-1 and TRBJ1-4; too little of a D gene remains to name it. The CDR3 has the sequence CASSLNTGEKLFF. The DNA reads TGCGCCAGCAGCTTAAATACGGGGGAAAAACTGTTTTTT.